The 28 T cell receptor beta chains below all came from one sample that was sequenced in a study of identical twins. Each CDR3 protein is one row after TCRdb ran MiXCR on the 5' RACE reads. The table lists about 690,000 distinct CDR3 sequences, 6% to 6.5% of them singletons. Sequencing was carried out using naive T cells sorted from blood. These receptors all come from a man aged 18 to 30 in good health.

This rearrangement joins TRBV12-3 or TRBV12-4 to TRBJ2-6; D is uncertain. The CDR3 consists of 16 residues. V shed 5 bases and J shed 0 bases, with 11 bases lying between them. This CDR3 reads CASSNSRSSGANVLTF. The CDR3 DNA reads TGTGCCAGCAGTAACAGCCGGAGCTCTGGGGCCAACGTCCTGACTTTC.

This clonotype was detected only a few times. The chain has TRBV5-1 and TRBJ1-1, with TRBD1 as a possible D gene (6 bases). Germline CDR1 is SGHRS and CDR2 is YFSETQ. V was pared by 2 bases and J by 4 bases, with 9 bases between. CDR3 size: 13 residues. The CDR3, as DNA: TGCGCCAGCAGCTTTAAAGGGGGCACTGAAGCTTTCTTT. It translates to CASSFKGGTEAFF.

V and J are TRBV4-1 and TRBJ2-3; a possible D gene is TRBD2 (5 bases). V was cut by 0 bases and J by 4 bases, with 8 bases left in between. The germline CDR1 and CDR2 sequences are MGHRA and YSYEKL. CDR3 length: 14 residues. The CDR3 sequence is CASSQDVGADTQYF. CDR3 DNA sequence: TGCGCCAGCAGCCAAGATGTGGGAGCAGATACGCAGTATTTT.

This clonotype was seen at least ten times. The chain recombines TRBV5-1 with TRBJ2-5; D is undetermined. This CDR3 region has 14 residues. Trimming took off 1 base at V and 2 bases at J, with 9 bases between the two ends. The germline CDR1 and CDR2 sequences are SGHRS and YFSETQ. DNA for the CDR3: TGCGCCAGCAGCTTGTCTGTGGGGCAAGAGACCCAGTACTTC. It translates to CASSLSVGQETQYF.

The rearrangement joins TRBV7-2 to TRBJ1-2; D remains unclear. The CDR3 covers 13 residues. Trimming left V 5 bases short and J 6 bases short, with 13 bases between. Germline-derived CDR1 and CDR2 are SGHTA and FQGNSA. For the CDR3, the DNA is TGTGCCAGCAGCCCACGGTCTTTGGATGGCTACACCTTC. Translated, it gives CASSPRSLDGYTF.

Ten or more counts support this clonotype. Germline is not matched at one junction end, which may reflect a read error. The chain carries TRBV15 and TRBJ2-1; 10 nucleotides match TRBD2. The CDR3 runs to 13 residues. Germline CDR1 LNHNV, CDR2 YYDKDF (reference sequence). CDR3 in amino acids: CATSREASGRQFF. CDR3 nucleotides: TGTGCCACCAGCCGAGAGGCTAGCGGGAGACAGTTCTTC.

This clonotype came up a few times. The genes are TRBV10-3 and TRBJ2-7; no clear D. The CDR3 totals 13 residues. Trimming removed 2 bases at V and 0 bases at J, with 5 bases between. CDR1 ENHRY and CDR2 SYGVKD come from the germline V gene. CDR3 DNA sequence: TGTGCCATCAGTGAGCACAGCTCCTACGAGCAGTACGTC. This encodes CAISEHSSYEQYV.

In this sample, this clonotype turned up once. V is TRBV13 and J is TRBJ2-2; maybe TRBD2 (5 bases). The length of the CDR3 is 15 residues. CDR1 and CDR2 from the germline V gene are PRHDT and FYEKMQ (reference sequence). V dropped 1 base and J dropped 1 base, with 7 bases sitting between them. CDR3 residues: CASSLDEGNTGELFF. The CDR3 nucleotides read TGTGCCAGCAGCTTAGACGAGGGGAACACCGGGGAGCTGTTTTTT.

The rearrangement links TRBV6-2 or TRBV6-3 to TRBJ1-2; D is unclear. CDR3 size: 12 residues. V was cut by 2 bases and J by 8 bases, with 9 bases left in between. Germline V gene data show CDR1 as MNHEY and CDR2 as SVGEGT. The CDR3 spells CASSYQDQGYTF. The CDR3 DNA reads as TGTGCCAGCAGTTACCAGGATCAAGGCTACACCTTC.

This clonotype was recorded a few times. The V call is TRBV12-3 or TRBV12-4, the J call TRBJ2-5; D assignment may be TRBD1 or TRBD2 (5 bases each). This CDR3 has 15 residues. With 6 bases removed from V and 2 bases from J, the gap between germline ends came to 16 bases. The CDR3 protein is CASSPARWGQETQYF. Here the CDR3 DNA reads TGTGCCAGCAGCCCAGCGCGCTGGGGGCAAGAGACCCAGTACTTC.

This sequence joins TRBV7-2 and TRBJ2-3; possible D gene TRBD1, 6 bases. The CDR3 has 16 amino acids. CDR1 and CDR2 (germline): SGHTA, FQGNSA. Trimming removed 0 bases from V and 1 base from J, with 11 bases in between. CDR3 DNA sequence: TGTGCCAGCAGCTTAGCGGGGGCCAGCGGCACAGATACGCAGTATTTT. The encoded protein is CASSLAGASGTDTQYF.

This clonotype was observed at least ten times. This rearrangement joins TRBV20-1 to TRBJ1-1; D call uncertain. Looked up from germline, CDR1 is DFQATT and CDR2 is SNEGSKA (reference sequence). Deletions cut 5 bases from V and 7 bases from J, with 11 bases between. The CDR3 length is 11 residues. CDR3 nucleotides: TGCAGTGCTTTCCCCCGGGGTGAAGCTTTCTTT. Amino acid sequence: CSAFPRGEAFF.

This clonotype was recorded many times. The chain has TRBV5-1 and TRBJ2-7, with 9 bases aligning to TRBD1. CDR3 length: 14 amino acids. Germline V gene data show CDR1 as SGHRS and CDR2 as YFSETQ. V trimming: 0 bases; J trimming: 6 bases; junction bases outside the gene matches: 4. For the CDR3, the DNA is TGCGCCAGCAGCTTGGGGGACAGGGTGAGCGAGCAGTACTTC. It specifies CASSLGDRVSEQYF.

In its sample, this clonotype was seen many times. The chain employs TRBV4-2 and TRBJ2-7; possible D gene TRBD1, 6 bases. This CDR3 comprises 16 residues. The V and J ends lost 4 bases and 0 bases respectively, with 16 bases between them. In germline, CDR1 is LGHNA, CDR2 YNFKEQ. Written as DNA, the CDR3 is TGTGCCAGCAGCCGATCCACAGGGTTGGACTCCTACGAGCAGTACGTC. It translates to CASSRSTGLDSYEQYV.

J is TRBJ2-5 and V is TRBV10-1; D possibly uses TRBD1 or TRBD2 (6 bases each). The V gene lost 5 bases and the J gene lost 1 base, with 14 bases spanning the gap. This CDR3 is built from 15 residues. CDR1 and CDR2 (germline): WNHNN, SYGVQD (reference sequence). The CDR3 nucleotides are TGCGCCAGCAGTAGGGGGGATCACTCCCAAGAGACCCAGTACTTC. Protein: CASSRGDHSQETQYF.

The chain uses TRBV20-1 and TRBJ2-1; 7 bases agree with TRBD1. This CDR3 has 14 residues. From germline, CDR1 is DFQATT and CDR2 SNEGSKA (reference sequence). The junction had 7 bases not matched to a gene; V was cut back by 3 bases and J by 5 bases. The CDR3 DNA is TGCAGTGCTAGGGACAGGCGGGTTCACAATGAGCAGTTCTTC. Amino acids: CSARDRRVHNEQFF.

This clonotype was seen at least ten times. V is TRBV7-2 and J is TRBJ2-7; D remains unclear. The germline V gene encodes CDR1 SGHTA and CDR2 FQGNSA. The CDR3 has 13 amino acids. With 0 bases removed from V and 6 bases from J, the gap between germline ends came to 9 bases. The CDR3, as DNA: TGTGCCAGCAGCTTAGCTTGGGAATCCGAGCAGTACGTC. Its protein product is CASSLAWESEQYV.

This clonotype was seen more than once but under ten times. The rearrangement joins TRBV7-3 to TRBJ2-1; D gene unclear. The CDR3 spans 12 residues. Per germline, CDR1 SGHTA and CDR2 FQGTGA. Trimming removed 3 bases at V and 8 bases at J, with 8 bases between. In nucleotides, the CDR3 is TGTGCCAGCAGCTTTAGCCACCATGAGCAGTTCTTC. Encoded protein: CASSFSHHEQFF.

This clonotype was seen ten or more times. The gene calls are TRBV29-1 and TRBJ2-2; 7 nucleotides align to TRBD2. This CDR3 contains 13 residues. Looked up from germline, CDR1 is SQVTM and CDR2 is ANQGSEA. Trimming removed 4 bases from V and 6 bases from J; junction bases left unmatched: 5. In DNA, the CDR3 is TGCAGCGTTGGGGGGGGGATTCCCGGGGAGCTGTTTTTT. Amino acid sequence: CSVGGGIPGELFF.

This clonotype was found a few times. Here the CDR3 reads CASTPSGREAEQYV. CDR3 DNA sequence: TGCGCCAGTACCCCAAGCGGGAGGGAGGCCGAGCAGTACGTC. The chain combines TRBV10-2 with TRBJ2-7, with 10 bases matching TRBD2. The germline CDR1 and CDR2 sequences are WSHSY and SAAADI. V shed 9 bases and J 6 bases; nucleotides not matched to a gene: 11. This CDR3 is 14 amino acids long.

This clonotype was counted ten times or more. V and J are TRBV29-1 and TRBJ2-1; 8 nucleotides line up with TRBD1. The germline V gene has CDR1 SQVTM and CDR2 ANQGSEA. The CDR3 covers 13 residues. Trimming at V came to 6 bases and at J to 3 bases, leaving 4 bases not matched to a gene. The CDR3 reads CSVPTGGYNEQFF. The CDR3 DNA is TGCAGCGTCCCCACAGGGGGCTACAATGAGCAGTTCTTC.

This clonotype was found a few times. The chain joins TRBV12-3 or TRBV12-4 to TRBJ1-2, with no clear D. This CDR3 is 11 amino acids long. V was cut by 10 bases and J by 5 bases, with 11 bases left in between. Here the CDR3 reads CATKPVYGYTF. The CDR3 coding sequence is TGTGCCACCAAACCGGTTTATGGCTACACCTTC.

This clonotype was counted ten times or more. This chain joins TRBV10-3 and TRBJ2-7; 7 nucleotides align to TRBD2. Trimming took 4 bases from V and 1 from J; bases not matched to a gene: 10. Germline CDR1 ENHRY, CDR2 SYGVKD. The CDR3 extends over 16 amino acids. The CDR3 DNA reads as TGTGCCATCAGTGGCGCCCGCGGGAGTAGTTCCTACGAGCAGTACTTC. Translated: CAISGARGSSSYEQYF.

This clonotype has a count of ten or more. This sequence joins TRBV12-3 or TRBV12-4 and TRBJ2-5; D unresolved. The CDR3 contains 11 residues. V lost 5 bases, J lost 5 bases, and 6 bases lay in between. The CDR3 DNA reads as TGTGCCAGCAGTCCCTACGAGACCCAGTACTTC. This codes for CASSPYETQYF.

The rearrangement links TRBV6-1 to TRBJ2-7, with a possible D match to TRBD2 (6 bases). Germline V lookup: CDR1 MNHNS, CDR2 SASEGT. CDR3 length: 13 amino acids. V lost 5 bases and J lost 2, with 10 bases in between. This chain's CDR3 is CASSTPGAYEQYF. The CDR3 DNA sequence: TGTGCCAGCAGTACCCCGGGGGCCTACGAGCAGTACTTC.

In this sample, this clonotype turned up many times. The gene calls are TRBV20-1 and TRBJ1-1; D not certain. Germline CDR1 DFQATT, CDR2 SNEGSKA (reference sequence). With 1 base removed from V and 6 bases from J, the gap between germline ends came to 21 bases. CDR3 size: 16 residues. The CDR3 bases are TGCAGTGCTAGAGGGGGATACAGCGTCACGAGACCTGAAGCTTTCTTT. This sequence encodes CSARGGYSVTRPEAFF.

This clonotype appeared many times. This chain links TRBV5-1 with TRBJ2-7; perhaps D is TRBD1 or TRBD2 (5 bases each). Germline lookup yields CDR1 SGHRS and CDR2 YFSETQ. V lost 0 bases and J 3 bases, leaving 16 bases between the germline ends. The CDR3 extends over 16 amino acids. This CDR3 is CASSLAGTALNYEQYF. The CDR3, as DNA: TGCGCCAGCAGCTTGGCCGGGACGGCCCTGAACTACGAGCAGTACTTC.

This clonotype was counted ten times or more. In DNA form, the CDR3 reads TGTGCCAGCAGCCGAATTACAGGGTCGGATCAGCCCCAGCATTTT. Translation gives CASSRITGSDQPQHF. The rearrangement joins TRBV12-3 or TRBV12-4 to TRBJ1-5, with TRBD1 as a possible D gene (6 bases). Trimming stripped 6 bases from V and 5 bases from J, with 17 bases between. The CDR3 covers 15 residues.